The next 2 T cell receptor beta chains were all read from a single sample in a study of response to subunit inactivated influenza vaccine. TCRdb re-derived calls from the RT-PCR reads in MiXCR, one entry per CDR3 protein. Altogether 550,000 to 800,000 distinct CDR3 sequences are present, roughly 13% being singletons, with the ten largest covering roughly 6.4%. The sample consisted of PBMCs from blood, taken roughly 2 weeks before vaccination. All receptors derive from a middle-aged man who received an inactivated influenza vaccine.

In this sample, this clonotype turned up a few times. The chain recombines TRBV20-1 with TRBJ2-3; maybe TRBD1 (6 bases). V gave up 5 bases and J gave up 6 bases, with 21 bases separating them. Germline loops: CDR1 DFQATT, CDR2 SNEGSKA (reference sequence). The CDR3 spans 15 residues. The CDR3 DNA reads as TGCAGTGCTGGGGGTGGGGACACCGATTTGGATACGCAGTATTTT. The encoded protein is CSAGGGDTDLDTQYF.

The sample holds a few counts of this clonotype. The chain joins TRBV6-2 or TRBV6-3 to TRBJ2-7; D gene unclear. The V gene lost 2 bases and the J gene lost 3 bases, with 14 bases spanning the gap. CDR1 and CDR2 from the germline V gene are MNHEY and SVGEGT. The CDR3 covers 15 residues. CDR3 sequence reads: CASSYAGSFFYEQYF. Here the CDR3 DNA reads TGTGCCAGCAGTTACGCCGGATCCTTTTTCTACGAGCAGTACTTC.